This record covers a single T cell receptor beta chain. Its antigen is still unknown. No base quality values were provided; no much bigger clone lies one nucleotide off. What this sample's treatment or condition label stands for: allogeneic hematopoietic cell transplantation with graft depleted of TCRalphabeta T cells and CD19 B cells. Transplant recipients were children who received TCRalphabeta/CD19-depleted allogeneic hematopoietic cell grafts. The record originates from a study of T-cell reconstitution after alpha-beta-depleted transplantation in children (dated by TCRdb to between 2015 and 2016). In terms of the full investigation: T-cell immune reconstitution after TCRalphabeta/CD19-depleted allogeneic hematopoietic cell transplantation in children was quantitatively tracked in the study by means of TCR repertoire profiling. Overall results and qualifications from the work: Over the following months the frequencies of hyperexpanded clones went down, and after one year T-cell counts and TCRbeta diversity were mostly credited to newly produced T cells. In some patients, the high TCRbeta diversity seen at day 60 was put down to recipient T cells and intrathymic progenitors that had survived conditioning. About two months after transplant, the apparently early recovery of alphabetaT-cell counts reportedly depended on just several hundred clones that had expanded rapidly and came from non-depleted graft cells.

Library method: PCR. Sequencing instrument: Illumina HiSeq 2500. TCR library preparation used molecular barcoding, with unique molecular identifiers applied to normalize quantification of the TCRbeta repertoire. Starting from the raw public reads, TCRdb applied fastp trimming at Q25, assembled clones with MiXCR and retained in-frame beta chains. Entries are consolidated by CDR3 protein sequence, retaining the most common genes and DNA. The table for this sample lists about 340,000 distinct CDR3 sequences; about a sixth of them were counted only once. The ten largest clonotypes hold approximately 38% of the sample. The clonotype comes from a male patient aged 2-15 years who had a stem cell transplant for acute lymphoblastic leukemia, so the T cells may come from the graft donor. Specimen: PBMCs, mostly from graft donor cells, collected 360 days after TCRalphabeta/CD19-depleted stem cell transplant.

The CDR3 amino acid sequence is: CASSPVTGTTTDTQYF. Here is the DNA: TGTGCCAGCTCACCAGTGACAGGGACGACTACAGATACGCAGTATTTT. Recombination connected TRBV18 to TRBJ2-3, and 7 bases in between align with TRBD1. Including the terminal cysteine and phenylalanine, the CDR3 comprises 16 residues. Only the CDR3 DNA is retained, 48 bases long and in frame from the first base. V is trimmed back by 2 bases and J by 3 bases, and the junction contains 8 bases that no gene match accounts for. Based on the germline V gene, the CDR1 and CDR2 sequences are KGHSH and LQKENI.